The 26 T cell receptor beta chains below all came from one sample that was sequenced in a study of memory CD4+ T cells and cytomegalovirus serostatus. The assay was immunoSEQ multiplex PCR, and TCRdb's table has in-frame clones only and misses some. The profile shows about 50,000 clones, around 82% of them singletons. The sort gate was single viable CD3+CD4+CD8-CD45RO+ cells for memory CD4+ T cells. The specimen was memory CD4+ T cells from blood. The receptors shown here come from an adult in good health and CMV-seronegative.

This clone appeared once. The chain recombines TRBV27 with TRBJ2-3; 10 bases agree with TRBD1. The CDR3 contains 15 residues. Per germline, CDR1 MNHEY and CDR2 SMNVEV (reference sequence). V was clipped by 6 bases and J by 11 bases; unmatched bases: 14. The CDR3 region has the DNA TGTGCCAGCAGCGGCCGGGACAGGGGCCCAAGGATGCAGTATTTT. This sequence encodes CASSGRDRGPRMQYF.

The CDR3 protein is CASSGGQGVFSYEQYF. The CDR3 nucleotides are TGTGCCAGCAGTGGGGGACAGGGCGTATTCTCCTACGAGCAGTACTTC. The chain couples TRBV27 to TRBJ2-7; 9 bases are shared with TRBD1. With 5 bases clipped from V and 0 bases from J, the junction kept 8 bases outside the gene matches. Germline V gene lookup returns CDR1 MNHEY and CDR2 SMNVEV (reference sequence). CDR3 size: 16 residues.

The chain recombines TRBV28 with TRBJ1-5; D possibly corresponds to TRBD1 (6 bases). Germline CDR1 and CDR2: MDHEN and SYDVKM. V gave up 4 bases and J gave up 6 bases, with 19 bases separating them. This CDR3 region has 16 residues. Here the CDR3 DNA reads TGTGCCAGCAGTTCAGTGTGGCAGGGGTTGGGTCAGCCCCAGCATTTT. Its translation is CASSSVWQGLGQPQHF.

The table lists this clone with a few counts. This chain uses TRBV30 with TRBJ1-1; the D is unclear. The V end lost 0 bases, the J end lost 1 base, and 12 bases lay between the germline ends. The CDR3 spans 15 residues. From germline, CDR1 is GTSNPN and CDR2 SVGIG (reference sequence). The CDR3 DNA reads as TGTGCCTGGAGTGTAGGTTGGGGAAGGAACACTGAAGCTTTCTTT. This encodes CAWSVGWGRNTEAFF. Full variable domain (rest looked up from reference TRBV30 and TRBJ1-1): SQTIHQWPATLVQPVGSPLSLECTVEGTSNPNLYWYRQAAGRGLQLLFYSVGIGQISSEVPQNLSASRPQDRQFILSSKKLLLSDSGFYLCAWSVGWGRNTEAFFGQGTRLTVV.

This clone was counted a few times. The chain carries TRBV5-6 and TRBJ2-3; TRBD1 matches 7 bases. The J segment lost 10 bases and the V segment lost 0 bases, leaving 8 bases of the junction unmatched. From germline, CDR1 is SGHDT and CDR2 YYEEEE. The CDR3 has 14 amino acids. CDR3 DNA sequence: TGTGCCAGCAGCTTGGGCGACAGGGATATGCCGCAGTATTTT. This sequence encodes CASSLGDRDMPQYF.

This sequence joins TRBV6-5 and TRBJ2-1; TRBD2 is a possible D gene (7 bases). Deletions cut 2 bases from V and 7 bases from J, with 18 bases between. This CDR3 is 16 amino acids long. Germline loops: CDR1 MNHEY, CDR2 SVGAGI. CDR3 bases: TGTGCCAGCAGTTACGGAGGGGGGCGGGAGAGGAATGAGCAGTTCTTC. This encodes CASSYGGGRERNEQFF.

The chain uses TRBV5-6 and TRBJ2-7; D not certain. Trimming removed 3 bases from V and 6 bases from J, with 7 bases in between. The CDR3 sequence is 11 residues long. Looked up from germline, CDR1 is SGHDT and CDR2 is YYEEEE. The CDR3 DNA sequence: TGTGCCAGCAGCTGGGATTCCGAGCAGTACTTC. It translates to CASSWDSEQYF.

This chain's CDR3 is CASSESPNRYGYTF. The CDR3 DNA is TGTGCCAGCAGTGAGAGCCCGAATAGATATGGCTACACCTTC. The rearrangement links TRBV6-1 to TRBJ1-2; D remains ambiguous. The CDR3 consists of 14 residues. Trimming removed 3 bases from V and 5 bases from J, with 13 bases in between. From germline, CDR1 is MNHNS and CDR2 SASEGT.

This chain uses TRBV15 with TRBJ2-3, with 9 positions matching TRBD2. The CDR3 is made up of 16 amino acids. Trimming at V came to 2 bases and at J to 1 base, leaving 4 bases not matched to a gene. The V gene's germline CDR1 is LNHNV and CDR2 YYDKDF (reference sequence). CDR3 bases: TGTGCCACCAGCAGAACGAAGCGGGAGGGCACAGATACGCAGTATTTT. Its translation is CATSRTKREGTDTQYF. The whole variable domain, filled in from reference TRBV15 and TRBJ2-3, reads DAMVIQNPRYQVTQFGKPVTLSCSQTLNHNVMYWYQQKSSQAPKLLFHYYDKDFNNEADTPDNFQSRRPNTSFCFLDIRSPGLGDTAMYLCATSRTKREGTDTQYFGPGTRLTVL.

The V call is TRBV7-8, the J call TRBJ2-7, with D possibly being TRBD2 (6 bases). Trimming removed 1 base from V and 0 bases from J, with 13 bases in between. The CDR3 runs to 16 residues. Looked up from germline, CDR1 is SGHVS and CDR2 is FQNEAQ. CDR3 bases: TGTGCCAGCAGCTTAGAAGCTCGGGGGATCTCCTACGAGCAGTACTTC. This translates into CASSLEARGISYEQYF.

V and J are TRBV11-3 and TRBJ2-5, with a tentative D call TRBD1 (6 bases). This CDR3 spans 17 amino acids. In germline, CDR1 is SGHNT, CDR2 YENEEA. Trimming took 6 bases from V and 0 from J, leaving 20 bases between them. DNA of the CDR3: TGTGCCAGCAGTTTTCAATCGGACAGTACGCACCAAGAGACCCAGTACTTC. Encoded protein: CASSFQSDSTHQETQYF.

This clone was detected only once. CDR3 nucleotides: TGTGCCAGCAGGTCACAGGGGTTCTCTAACTACAATGAGCAGTTCTTC. The encoded protein is CASRSQGFSNYNEQFF. This chain joins TRBV7-8 and TRBJ2-1; 7 positions match TRBD1. The ends lost 6 bases at V and 3 bases at J; junction bases unmatched: 11. Germline V lookup: CDR1 SGHVS, CDR2 FQNEAQ. CDR3 length: 16 amino acids.

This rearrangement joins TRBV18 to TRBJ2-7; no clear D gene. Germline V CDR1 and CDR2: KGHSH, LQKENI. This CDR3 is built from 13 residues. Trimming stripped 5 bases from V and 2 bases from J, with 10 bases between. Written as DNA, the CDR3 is TGTGCCAGCTCAATGGTTGAAACCTACGAGCAGTACTTC. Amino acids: CASSMVETYEQYF.

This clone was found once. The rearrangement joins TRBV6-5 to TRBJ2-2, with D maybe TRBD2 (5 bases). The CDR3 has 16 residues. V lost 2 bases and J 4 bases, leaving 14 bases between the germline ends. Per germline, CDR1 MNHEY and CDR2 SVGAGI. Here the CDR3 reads CASSYRGIRGTGELFF. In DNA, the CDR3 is TGTGCCAGCAGTTACCGAGGGATTCGGGGCACCGGGGAGCTGTTTTTT.

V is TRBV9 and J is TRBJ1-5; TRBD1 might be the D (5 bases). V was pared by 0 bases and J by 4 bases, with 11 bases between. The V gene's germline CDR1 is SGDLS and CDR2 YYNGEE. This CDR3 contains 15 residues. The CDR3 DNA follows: TGTGCCAGCAGCGTAGAGGGCGGGACTAATCAGCCCCAGCATTTT. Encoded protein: CASSVEGGTNQPQHF.

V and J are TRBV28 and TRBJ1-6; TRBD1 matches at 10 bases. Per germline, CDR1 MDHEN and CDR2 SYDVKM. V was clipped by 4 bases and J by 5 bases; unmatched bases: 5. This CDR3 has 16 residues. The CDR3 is CASSSPGQGDNSPLHF. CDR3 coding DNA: TGTGCCAGCAGTTCCCCAGGACAGGGGGATAATTCACCCCTCCACTTT.

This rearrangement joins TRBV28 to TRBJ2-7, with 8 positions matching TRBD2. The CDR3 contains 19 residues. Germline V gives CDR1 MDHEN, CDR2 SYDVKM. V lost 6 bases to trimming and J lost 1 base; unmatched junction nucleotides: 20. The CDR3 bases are TGTGCCAGCAGCCGTACCCCCCCGGGAGGGCTCGTGAGGTCCTACGAGCAGTACTTC. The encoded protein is CASSRTPPGGLVRSYEQYF.

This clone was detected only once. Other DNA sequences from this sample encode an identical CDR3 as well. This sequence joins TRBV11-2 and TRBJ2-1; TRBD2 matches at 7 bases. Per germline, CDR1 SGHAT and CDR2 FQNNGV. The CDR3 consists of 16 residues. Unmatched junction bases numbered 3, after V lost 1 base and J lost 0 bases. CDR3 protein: CASSLVRGSSYNEQFF. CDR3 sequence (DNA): TGTGCCAGCAGCTTAGTGCGGGGGAGCTCCTACAATGAGCAGTTCTTC.

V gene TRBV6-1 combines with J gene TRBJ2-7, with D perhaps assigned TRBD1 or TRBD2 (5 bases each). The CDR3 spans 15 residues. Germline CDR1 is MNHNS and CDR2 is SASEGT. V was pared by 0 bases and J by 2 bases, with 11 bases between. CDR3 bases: TGTGCCAGCAGTGAAGCTGGGGACGGAACCTACGAGCAGTACTTC. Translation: CASSEAGDGTYEQYF.

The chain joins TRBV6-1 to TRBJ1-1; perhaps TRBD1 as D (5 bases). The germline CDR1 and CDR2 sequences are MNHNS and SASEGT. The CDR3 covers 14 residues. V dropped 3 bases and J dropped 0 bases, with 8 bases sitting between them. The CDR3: CASSDRGVNTEAFF. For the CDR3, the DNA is TGTGCCAGCAGTGACCGGGGGGTGAACACTGAAGCTTTCTTT.

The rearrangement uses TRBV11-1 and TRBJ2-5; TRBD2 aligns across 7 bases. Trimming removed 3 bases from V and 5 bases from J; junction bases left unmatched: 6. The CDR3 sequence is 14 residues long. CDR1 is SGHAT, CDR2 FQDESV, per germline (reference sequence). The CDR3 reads CASSFLGRAETQYF. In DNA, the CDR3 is TGTGCCAGCAGCTTCCTTGGGAGGGCGGAGACCCAGTACTTC.

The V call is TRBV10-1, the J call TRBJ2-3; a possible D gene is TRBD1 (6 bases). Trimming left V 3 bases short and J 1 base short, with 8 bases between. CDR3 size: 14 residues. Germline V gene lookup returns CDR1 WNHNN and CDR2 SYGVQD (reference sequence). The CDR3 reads CASSDGGGTDTQYF. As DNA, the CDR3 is TGCGCCAGCAGTGATGGGGGCGGCACAGATACGCAGTATTTT.

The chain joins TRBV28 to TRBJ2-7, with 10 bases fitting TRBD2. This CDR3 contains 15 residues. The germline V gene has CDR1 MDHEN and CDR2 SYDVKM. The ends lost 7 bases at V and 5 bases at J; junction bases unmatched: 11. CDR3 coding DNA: TGTGCCAGCACCTACCCGGGACTAGCGATCCACGAGCAGTACTTC. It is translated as CASTYPGLAIHEQYF.

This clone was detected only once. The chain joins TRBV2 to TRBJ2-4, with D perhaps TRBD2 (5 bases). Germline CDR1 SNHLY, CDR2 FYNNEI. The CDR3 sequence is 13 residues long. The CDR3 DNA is TGTGCTTCAGCCGGGGTAGGCAAAAACATTCAGTACTTC. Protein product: CASAGVGKNIQYF.

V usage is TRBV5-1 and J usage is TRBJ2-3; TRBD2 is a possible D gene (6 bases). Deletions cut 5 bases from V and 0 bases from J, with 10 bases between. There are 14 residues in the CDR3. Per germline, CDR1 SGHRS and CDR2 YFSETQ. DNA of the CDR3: TGCGCCAGCAGGCTAGCGCTCAGCACAGATACGCAGTATTTT. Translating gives CASRLALSTDTQYF. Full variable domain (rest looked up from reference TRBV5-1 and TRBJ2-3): KAGVTQTPRYLIKTRGQQVTLSCSPISGHRSVSWYQQTPGQGLQFLFEYFSETQRNKGNFPGRFSGRQFSNSRSEMNVSTLELGDSALYLCASRLALSTDTQYFGPGTRLTVL.

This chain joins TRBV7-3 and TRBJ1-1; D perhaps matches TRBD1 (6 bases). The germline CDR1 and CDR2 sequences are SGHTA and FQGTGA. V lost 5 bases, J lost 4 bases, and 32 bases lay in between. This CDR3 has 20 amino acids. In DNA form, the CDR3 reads TGTGCCAGCAGCCCAATGGGCGGAGGGGGGGCGTTGATATCGAGCACTGAAGCTTTCTTT. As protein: CASSPMGGGGALISSTEAFF. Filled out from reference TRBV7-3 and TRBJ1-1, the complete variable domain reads GAGVSQTPSNKVTEKGKYVELRCDPISGHTALYWYRQSLGQGPEFLIYFQGTGAADDSGLPNDRFFAVRPEGSVSTLKIQRTERGDSAVYLCASSPMGGGGALISSTEAFFGQGTRLTVV.